The 8 T cell receptor beta chains below were found in one sample sequenced in a study of control samples from healthy donors and cancer patients. The method was immunoSEQ multiplex PCR; TCRdb's version includes in-frame clones alone and lacks a portion of them. The table shows about 170,000 clones, with about nine tenths occurring only once. Sample: blood. The receptors stem from a woman aged 25 to 39 in good health.

The chain uses TRBV5-1 and TRBJ1-2, with 7 bases lining up with TRBD1. V lost 4 bases, J lost 3 bases, and 3 bases stayed unmatched. The CDR3 runs to 13 residues. Germline V gene data show CDR1 as SGHRS and CDR2 as YFSETQ. The CDR3: CASSRDSHYGYTF. The CDR3 DNA sequence: TGCGCCAGCAGCCGGGACAGCCACTATGGCTACACCTTC.

This sequence joins TRBV5-4 and TRBJ2-3, with unresolved D. CDR1 is SGHNT and CDR2 is YYREEE in the germline V gene (reference sequence). Between the trimmed V and J ends, which lost 4 bases and 2 bases, there was a span of 11 bases. The CDR3 consists of 14 residues. The CDR3 sequence is CASSHQTFTDTQYF. In DNA form, the CDR3 reads TGTGCCAGCAGCCACCAGACATTCACAGATACGCAGTATTTT.

A single count supports this clone. The CDR3 loop reads CASSHPGQGYETEAFF. As DNA, the CDR3 is TGTGCCAGTAGTCACCCGGGACAGGGTTACGAAACTGAAGCTTTCTTT. V usage is TRBV19 and J usage is TRBJ1-1; 9 bases agree with TRBD1. CDR1 and CDR2 from the germline V gene are LNHDA and SQIVND (reference sequence). The CDR3 is 16 amino acids. V was pared by 5 bases and J by 5 bases, with 12 bases of the junction left unmatched. Full variable domain (rest looked up from reference TRBV19 and TRBJ1-1): DGGITQSPKYLFRKEGQNVTLSCEQNLNHDAMYWYRQDPGQGLRLIYYSQIVNDFQKGDIAEGYSVSREKKESFPLTVTSAQKNPTAFYLCASSHPGQGYETEAFFGQGTRLTVV.

The J gene is TRBJ1-5, the V gene TRBV6-6; D remains unclear. With 2 bases removed from V and 3 bases from J, the gap between germline ends came to 5 bases. Germline V gene data show CDR1 as MNHNY and CDR2 as SVGAGI (reference sequence). This CDR3 spans 13 amino acids. CDR3 region: CASSYINNQPQHF. The CDR3 DNA follows: TGTGCCAGCAGTTACATTAACAATCAGCCCCAGCATTTT.

The rearrangement uses TRBV11-2 and TRBJ2-1, with 10 bases fitting TRBD2. Trimming at V came to 5 bases and at J to 6 bases, leaving 10 bases not matched to a gene. This CDR3 is built from 16 residues. CDR1 and CDR2 (germline): SGHAT, FQNNGV. The CDR3 region is CASSSLAGGPPNEQFF. The CDR3 nucleotides read TGTGCCAGCAGCAGTTTAGCGGGGGGACCTCCCAATGAGCAGTTCTTC.

The chain carries TRBV10-3 and TRBJ1-3, with 11 bases aligning to TRBD1. Trimming at V came to 8 bases and at J to 0 bases, leaving 0 bases not matched to a gene. This CDR3 is built from 14 residues. Germline-derived CDR1 and CDR2 are ENHRY and SYGVKD. DNA for the CDR3: TGTGCCATCGGGACAGGGGGCTCTGGAAACACCATATATTTT. Protein product: CAIGTGGSGNTIYF.

The rearrangement joins TRBV7-3 to TRBJ1-1, with no clear D. Looked up from germline, CDR1 is SGHTA and CDR2 is FQGTGA. The V gene lost 1 base and the J gene lost 1 base, with 7 bases spanning the gap. There are 14 residues in the CDR3. The CDR3 nucleotides are TGTGCCAGCAGCTTAATGGAAGGGAACACTGAAGCTTTCTTT. This sequence encodes CASSLMEGNTEAFF. The whole variable domain, filled in from reference TRBV7-3 and TRBJ1-1, reads GAGVSQTPSNKVTEKGKYVELRCDPISGHTALYWYRQSLGQGPEFLIYFQGTGAADDSGLPNDRFFAVRPEGSVSTLKIQRTERGDSAVYLCASSLMEGNTEAFFGQGTRLTVV.

This chain uses TRBV28 with TRBJ2-2, with D maybe TRBD2 (5 bases). The CDR3 runs to 12 residues. Looked up from germline, CDR1 is MDHEN and CDR2 is SYDVKM. V gave up 3 bases and J gave up 8 bases, with 7 bases separating them. The DNA for the CDR3 is TGTGCCAGCAGTTTGAGGGCGGGGGAGCTGTTTTTT. Translated, it gives CASSLRAGELFF.